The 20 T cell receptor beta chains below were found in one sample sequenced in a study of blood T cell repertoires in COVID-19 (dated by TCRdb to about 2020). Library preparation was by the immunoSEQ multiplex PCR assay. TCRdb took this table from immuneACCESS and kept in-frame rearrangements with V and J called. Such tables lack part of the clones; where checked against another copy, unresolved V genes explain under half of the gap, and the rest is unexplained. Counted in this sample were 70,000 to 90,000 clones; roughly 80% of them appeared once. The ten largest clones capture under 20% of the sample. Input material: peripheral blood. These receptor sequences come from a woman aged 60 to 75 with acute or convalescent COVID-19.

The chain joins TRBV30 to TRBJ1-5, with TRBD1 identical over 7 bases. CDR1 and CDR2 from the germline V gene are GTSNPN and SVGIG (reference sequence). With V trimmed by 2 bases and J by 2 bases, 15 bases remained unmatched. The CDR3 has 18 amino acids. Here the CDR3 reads CAWSPGTRTGRRNQPQHF. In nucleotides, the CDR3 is TGTGCCTGGAGTCCGGGGACCAGGACAGGTCGGCGCAATCAGCCCCAGCATTTT. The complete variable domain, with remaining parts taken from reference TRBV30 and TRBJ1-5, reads SQTIHQWPATLVQPVGSPLSLECTVEGTSNPNLYWYRQAAGRGLQLLFYSVGIGQISSEVPQNLSASRPQDRQFILSSKKLLLSDSGFYLCAWSPGTRTGRRNQPQHFGDGTRLSIL.

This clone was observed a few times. This CDR3 reads CASSLSTGAFNEQFF. The CDR3, as DNA: TGTGCCAGCTCACTGTCGACAGGGGCCTTCAATGAGCAGTTCTTC. The J gene is TRBJ2-1, the V gene TRBV18; 8 bases map to TRBD1. J gave up 6 bases and V 4 bases, and 8 bases lay outside the gene matches. The CDR3 totals 15 residues. CDR1 is KGHSH, CDR2 LQKENI, per germline.

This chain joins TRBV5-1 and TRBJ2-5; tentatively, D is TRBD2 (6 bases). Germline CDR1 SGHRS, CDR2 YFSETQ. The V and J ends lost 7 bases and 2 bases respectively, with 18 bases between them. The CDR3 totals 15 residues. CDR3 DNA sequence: TGCGCCAGCCGACCTTGGGGGGTGGGACAAGAGACCCAGTACTTC. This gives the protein CASRPWGVGQETQYF.

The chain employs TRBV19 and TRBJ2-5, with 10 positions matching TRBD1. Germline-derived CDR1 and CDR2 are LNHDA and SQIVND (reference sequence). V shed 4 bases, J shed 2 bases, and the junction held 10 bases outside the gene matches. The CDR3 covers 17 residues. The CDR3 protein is CASSTSSGTGVQETQYF. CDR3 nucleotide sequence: TGTGCCAGTAGTACCTCCTCCGGGACAGGGGTACAAGAGACCCAGTACTTC. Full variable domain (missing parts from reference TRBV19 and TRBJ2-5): DGGITQSPKYLFRKEGQNVTLSCEQNLNHDAMYWYRQDPGQGLRLIYYSQIVNDFQKGDIAEGYSVSREKKESFPLTVTSAQKNPTAFYLCASSTSSGTGVQETQYFGPGTRLLVL.

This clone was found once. The CDR3 DNA reads as TGCGCCAGCAGCTTGGTCACAGGGGGCGGAGAGGAAAAACTGTTTTTT. Its protein product is CASSLVTGGGEEKLFF. The chain uses TRBV5-1 and TRBJ1-4; 9 bases align to TRBD1. Germline trimming cut 0 bases from V and 8 bases from J; bases unmatched to any gene: 8. Germline values: CDR1 SGHRS, CDR2 YFSETQ. This CDR3 comprises 16 residues.

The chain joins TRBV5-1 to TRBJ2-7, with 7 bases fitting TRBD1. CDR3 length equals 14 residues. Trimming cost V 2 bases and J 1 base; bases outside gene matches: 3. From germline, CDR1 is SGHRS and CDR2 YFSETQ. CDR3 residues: CASSLQGNSYEQYV. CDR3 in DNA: TGCGCCAGCAGCTTACAGGGGAATTCCTACGAGCAGTACGTC.

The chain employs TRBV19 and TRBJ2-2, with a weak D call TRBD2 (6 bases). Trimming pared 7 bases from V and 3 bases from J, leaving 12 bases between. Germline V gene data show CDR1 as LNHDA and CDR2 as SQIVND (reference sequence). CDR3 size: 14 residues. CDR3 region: CASKTGDDTGELFF. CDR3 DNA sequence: TGTGCCAGTAAAACGGGGGACGACACCGGGGAGCTGTTTTTT. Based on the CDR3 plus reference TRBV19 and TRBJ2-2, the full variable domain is DGGITQSPKYLFRKEGQNVTLSCEQNLNHDAMYWYRQDPGQGLRLIYYSQIVNDFQKGDIAEGYSVSREKKESFPLTVTSAQKNPTAFYLCASKTGDDTGELFFGEGSRLTVL.

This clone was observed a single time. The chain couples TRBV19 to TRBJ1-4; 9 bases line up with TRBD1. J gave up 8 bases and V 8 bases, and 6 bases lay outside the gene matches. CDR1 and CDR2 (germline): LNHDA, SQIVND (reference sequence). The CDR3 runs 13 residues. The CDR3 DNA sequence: TGTGCCAGTTCACAGGGGGCGTTGGAAAAACTGTTTTTT. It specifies CASSQGALEKLFF.

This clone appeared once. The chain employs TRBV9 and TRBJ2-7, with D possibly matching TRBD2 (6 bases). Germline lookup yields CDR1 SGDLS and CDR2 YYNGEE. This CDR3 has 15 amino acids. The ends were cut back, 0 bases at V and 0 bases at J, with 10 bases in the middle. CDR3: CASSVGPRGSYEQYF. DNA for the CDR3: TGTGCCAGCAGCGTAGGCCCGCGGGGCTCCTACGAGCAGTACTTC. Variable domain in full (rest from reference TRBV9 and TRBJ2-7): DSGVTQTPKHLITATGQRVTLRCSPRSGDLSVYWYQQSLDQGLQFLIQYYNGEERAKGNILERFSAQQFPDLHSELNLSSLELGDSALYFCASSVGPRGSYEQYFGPGTRLTVT.

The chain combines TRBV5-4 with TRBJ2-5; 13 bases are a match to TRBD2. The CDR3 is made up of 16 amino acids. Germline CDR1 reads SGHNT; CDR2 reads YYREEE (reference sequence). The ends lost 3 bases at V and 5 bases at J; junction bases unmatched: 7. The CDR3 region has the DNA TGTGCCAGCAGCTGGGAACTAGCGGGGGGGCCGGAGACCCAGTACTTC. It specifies CASSWELAGGPETQYF.

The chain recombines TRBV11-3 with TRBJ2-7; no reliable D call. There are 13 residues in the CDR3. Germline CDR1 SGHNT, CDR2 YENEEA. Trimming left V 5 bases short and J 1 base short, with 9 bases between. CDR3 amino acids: CASSPQASYEQYF. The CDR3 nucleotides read TGTGCCAGCAGCCCCCAGGCTTCCTACGAGCAGTACTTC.

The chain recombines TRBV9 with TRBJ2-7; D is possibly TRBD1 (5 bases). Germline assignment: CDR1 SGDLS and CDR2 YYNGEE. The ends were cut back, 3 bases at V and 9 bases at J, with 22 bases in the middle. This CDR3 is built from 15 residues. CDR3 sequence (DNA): TGTGCCAGCAGCGAGTCCCTAGGGGCCCCTTGGTGGCAGTACGTC. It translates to CASSESLGAPWWQYV.

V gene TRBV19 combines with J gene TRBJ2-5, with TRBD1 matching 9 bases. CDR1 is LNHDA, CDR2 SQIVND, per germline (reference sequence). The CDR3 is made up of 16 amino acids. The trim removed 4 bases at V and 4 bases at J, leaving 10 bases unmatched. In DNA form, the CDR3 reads TGTGCCAGTAGTAGGGACAGGGTAGATGTTGGAGAGACCCAGTACTTC. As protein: CASSRDRVDVGETQYF.

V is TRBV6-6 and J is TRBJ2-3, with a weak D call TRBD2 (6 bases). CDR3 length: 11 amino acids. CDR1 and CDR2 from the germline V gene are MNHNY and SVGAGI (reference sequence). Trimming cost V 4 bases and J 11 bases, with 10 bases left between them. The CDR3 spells CASSSRDWQYF. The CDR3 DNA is TGTGCCAGCAGTTCCCGGGACTGGCAGTATTTT.

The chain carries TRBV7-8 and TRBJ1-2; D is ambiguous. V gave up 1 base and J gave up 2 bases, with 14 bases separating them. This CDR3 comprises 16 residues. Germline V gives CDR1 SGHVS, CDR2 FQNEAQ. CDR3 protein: CASSLVGGLLNYGYTF. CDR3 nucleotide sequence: TGTGCCAGCAGCTTAGTGGGCGGGCTTCTAAACTATGGCTACACCTTC.

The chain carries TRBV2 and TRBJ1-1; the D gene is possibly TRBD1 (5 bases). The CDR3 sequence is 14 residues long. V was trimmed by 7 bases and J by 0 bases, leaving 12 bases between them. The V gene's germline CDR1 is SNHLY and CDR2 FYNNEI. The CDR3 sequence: CASIPDRMNTEAFF. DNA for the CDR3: TGTGCCAGCATCCCCGACAGAATGAACACTGAAGCTTTCTTT.

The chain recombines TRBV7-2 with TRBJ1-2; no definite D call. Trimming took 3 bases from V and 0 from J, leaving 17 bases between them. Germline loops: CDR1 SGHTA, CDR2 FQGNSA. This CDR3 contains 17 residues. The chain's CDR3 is CASSFYVTNSPNYGYTF. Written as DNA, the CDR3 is TGTGCCAGCAGCTTCTACGTGACAAACTCTCCTAACTATGGCTACACCTTC.

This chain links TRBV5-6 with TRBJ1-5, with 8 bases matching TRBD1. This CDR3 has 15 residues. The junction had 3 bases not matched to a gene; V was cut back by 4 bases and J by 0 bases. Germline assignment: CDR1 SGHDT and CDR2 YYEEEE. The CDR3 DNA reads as TGTGCCAGCAGCCTGACAGGGGTTAGCAATCAGCCCCAGCATTTT. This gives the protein CASSLTGVSNQPQHF.

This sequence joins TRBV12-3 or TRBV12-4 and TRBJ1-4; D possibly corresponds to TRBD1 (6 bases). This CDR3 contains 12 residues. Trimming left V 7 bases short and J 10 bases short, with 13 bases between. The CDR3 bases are TGTGCCAGCATGCTCTCGACAGGAAAACTGTTTTTT. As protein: CASMLSTGKLFF.

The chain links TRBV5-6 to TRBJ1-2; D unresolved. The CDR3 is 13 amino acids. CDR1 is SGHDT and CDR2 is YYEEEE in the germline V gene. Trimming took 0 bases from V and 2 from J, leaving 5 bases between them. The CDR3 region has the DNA TGTGCCAGCAGCTTGGAGCAAAACTATGGCTACACCTTC. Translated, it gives CASSLEQNYGYTF.